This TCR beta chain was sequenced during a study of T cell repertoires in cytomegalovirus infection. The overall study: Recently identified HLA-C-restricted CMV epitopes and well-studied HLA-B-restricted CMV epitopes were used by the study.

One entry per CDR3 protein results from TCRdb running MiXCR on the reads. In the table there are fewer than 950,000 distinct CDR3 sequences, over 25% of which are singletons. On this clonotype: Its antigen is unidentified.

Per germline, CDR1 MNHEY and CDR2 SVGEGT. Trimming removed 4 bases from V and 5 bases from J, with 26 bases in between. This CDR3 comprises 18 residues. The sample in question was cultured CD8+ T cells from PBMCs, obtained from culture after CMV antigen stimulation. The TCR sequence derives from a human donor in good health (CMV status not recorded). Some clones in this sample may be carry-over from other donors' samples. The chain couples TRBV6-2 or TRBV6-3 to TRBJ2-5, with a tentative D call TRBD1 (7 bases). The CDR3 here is CASSFYRGQSRDWETQYF. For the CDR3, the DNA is TGTGCCAGCAGTTTCTACAGGGGACAATCTCGGGACTGGGAGACCCAGTACTTC.